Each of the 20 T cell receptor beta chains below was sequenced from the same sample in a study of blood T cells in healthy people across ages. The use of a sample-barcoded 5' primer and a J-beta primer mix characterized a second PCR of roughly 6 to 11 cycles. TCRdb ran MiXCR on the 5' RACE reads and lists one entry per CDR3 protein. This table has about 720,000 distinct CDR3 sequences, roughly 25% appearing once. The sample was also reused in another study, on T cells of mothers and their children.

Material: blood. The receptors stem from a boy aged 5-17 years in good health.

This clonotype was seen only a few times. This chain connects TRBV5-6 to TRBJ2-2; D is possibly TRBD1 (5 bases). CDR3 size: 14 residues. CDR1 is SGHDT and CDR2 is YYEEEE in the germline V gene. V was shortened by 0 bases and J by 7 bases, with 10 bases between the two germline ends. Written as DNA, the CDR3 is TGTGCCAGCAGCTTGGGACAGCTCTACGGGGAGCTGTTTTTT. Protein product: CASSLGQLYGELFF.

In DNA form, the CDR3 reads TGTGCCAGCAGTTACTCTAGGGGATCTGGAAACACCATATATTTT. It translates to CASSYSRGSGNTIYF. The chain uses TRBV6-6 and TRBJ1-3, with D possibly matching TRBD1 (5 bases). CDR3 length equals 15 residues. Per the germline V gene, CDR1 is MNHNY and CDR2 is SVGAGI (reference sequence). V was cut by 0 bases and J by 1 base, with 7 bases left in between.

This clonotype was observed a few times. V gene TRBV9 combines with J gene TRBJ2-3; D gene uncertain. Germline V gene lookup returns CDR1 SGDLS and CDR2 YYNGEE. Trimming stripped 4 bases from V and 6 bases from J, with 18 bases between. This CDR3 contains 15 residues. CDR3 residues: CASSFLGLETDTQYF. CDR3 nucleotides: TGTGCCAGCAGCTTCTTAGGTTTAGAAACCGATACGCAGTATTTT.

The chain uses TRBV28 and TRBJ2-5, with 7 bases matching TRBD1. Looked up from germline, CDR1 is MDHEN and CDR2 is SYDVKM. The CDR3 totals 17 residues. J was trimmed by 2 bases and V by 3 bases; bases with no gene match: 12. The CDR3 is CASSLSWDSGEQETQYF. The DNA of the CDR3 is TGTGCCAGCAGTTTGTCATGGGACAGTGGGGAACAAGAGACCCAGTACTTC.

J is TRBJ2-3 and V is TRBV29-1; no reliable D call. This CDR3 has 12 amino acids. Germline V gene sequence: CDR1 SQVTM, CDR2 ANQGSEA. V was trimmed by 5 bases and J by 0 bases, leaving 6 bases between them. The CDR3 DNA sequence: TGCAGCGTTTTGGCAAGCACAGATACGCAGTATTTT. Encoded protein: CSVLASTDTQYF.

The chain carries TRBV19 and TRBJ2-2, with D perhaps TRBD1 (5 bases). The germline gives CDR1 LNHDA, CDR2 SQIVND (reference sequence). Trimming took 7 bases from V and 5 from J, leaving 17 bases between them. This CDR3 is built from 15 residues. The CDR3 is CASKGKGLRTGELFF. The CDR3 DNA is TGTGCCAGTAAGGGGAAGGGGCTGAGGACCGGGGAGCTGTTTTTT.

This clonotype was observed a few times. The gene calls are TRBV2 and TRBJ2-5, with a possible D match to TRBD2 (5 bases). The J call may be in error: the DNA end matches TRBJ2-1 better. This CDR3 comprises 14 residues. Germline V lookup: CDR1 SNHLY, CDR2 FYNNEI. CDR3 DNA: TGTGCCAGCAGGGGATCACTAGTTTGGGTCGGGCAGTTCTTC. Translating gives CASRGSLVWVGQFF.

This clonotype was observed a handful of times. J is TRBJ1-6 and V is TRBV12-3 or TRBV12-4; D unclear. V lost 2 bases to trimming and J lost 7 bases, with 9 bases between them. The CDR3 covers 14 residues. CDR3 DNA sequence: TGTGCCAGCAGTTTACGTGGTCCCAATTCACCCCTCCACTTT. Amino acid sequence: CASSLRGPNSPLHF.

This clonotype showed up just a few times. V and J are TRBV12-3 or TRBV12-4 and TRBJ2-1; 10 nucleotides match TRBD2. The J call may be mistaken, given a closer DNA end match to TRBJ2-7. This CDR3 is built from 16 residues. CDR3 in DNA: TGTGCCAGCAGTTCGGATAGCGGGAGGCTTTTGTACGAGCAGTACTTC. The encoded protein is CASSSDSGRLLYEQYF.

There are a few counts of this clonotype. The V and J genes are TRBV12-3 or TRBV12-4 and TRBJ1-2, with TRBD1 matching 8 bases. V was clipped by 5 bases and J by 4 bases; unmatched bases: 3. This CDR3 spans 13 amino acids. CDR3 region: CASSGQGLYGYTF. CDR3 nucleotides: TGTGCCAGCAGTGGACAGGGCCTCTATGGCTACACCTTC.

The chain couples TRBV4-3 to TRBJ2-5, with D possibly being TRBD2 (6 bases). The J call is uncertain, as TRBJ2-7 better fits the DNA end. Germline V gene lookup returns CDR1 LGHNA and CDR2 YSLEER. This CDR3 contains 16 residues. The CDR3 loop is CASSQDTGEGSYEQYF. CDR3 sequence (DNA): TGCGCCAGCAGCCAAGATACGGGAGAAGGGTCCTACGAGCAGTACTTC.

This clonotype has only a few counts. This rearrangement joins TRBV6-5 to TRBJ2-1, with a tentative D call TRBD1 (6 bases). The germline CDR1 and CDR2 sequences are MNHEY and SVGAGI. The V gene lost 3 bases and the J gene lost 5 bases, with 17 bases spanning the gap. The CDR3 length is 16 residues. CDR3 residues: CASSYSRQELNNEQFF. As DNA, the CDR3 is TGTGCCAGCAGTTATTCCCGACAGGAGCTAAACAATGAGCAGTTCTTC.

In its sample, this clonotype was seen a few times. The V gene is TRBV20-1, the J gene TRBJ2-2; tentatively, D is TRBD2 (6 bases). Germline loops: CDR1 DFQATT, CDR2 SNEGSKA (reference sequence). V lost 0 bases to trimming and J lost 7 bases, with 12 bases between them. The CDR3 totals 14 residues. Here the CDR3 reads CSARDSTRGGELFF. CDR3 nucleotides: TGCAGTGCTAGAGATTCGACTAGGGGCGGGGAGCTGTTTTTT.

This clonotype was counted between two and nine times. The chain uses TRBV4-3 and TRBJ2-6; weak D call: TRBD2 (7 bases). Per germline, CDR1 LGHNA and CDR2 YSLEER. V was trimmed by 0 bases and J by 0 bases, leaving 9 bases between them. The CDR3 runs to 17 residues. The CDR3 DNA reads TGCGCCAGCAGCCAAGATCGGGGGGCCTCTGGGGCCAACGTCCTGACTTTC. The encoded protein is CASSQDRGASGANVLTF.

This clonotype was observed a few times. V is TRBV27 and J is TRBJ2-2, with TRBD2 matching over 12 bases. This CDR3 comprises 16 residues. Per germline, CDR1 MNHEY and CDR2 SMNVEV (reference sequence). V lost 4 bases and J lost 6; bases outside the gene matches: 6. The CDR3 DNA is TGTGCCAGCAGTTCTTCTCGACTAGCGGGAGCCGGGGAGCTGTTTTTT. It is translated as CASSSSRLAGAGELFF.

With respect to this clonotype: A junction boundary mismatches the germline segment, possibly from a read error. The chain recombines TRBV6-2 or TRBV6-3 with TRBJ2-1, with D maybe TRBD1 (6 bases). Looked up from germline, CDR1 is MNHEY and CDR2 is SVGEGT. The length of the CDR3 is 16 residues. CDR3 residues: CAISYLALQGNNEQFF. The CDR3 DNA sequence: TGTGCCATCAGTTACCTAGCACTTCAGGGGAACAATGAGCAGTTCTTC.

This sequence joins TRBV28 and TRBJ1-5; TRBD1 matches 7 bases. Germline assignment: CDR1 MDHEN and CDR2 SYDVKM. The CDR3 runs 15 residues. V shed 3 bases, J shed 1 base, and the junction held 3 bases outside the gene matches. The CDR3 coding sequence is TGTGCCAGCAGTTTTAAGGGGGCGAGCAATCAGCCCCAGCATTTT. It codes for CASSFKGASNQPQHF.

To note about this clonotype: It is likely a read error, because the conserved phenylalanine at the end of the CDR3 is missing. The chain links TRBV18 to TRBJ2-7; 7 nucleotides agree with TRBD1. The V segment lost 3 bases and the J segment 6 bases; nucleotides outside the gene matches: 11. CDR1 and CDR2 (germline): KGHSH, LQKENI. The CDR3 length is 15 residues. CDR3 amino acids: CASSPSTGSGLEQYL. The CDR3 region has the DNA TGTGCCAGCTCACCTTCGACAGGGTCCGGTCTCGAGCAGTACTTG.

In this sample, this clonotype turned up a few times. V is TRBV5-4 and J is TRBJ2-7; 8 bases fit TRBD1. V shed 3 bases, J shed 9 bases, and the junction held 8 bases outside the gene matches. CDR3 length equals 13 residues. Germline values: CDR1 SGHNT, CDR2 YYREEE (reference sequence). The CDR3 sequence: CASSSRTGGWQYF. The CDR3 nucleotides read TGTGCCAGCAGCTCACGCACAGGGGGATGGCAGTACTTC. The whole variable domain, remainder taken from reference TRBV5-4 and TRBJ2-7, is ETGVTQSPTHLIKTRGQQVTLRCSSQSGHNTVSWYQQALGQGPQFIFQYYREEENGRGNFPPRFSGLQFPNYSSELNVNALELDDSALYLCASSSRTGGWQYFGPGTRLTVT.

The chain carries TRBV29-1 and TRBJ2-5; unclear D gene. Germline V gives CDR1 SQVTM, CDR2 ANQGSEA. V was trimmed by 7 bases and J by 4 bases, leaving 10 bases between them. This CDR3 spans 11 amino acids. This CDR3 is CSALRPETQYF. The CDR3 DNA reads TGCAGCGCCCTCAGACCAGAGACCCAGTACTTC.